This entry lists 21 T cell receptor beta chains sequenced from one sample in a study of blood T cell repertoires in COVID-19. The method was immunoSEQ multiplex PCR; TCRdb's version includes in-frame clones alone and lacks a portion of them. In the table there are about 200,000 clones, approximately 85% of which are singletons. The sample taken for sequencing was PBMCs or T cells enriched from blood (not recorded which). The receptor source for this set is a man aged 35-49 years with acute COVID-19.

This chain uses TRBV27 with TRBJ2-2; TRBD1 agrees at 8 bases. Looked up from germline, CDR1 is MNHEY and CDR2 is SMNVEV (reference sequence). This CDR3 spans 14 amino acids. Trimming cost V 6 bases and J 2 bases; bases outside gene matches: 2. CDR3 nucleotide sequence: TGTGCCAGCAGAGACAGGGGTAACACCGGGGAGCTGTTTTTT. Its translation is CASRDRGNTGELFF.

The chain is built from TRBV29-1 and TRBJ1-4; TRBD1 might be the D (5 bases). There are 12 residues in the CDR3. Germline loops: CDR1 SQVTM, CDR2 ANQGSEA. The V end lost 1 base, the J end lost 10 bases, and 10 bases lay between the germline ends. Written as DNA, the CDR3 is TGCAGCGTTGAAGGTCAGGGCGGAAAACTGTTTTTT. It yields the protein CSVEGQGGKLFF.

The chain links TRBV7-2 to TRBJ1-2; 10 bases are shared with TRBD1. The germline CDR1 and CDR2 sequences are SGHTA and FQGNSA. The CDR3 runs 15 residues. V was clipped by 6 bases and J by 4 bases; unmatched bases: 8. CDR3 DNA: TGTGCCAGCAGGCAGACAGGGGGCGCGACCTATGGCTACACCTTC. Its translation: CASRQTGGATYGYTF.

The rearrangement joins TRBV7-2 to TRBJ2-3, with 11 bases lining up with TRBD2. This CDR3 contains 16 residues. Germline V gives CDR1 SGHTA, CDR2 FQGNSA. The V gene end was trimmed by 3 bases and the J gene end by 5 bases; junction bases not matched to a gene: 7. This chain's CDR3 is CASSFASGRTVDTQYF. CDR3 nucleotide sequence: TGTGCCAGCAGCTTCGCTAGCGGGAGGACCGTAGATACGCAGTATTTT.

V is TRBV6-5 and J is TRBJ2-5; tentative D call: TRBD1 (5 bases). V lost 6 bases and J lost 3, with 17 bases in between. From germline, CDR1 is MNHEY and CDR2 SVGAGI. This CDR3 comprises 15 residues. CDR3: CASRSPSTVKETQYF. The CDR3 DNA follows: TGTGCCAGCAGATCACCCTCGACAGTGAAAGAGACCCAGTACTTC.

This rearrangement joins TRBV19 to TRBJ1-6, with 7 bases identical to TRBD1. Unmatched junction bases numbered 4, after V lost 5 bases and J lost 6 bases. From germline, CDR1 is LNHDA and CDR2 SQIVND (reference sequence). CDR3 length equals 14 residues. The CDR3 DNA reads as TGTGCCAGTAGTTACAGGGGCGGTAATTCACCCCTCCACTTT. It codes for CASSYRGGNSPLHF.

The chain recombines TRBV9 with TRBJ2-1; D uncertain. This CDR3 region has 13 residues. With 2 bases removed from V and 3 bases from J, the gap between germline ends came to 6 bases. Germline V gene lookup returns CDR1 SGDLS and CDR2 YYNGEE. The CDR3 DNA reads TGTGCCAGCAGCGTTGAGGTCTACAATGAGCAGTTCTTC. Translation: CASSVEVYNEQFF. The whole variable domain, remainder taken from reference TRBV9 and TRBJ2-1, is DSGVTQTPKHLITATGQRVTLRCSPRSGDLSVYWYQQSLDQGLQFLIQYYNGEERAKGNILERFSAQQFPDLHSELNLSSLELGDSALYFCASSVEVYNEQFFGPGTRLTVL.

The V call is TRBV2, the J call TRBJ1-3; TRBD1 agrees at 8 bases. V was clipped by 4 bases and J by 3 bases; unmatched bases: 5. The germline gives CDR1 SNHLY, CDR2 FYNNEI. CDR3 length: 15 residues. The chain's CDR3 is CASSGARGLGNTIYF. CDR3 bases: TGTGCCAGCAGTGGCGCCAGGGGGCTTGGAAACACCATATATTTT. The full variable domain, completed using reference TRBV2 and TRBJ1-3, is EPEVTQTPSHQVTQMGQEVILRCVPISNHLYFYWYRQILGQKVEFLVSFYNNEISEKSEIFDDQFSVERPDGSNFTLKIRSTKLEDSAMYFCASSGARGLGNTIYFGEGSWLTVV.

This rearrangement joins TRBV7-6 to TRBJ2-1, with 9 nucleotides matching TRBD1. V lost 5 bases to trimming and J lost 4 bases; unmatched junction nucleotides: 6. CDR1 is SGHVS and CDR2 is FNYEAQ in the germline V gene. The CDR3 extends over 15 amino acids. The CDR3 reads CASSPGTGRYNEQFF. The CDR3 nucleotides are TGTGCCAGCAGCCCCGGGACAGGGCGTTACAATGAGCAGTTCTTC.

CDR3 region: CASSSPLPGQGIATNEKLFF. In DNA form, the CDR3 reads TGTGCCAGTAGTTCACCTCTACCGGGACAGGGGATAGCAACTAATGAAAAACTGTTTTTT. The V call is TRBV19, the J call TRBJ1-4; 10 nucleotides line up with TRBD1. Per the germline V gene, CDR1 is LNHDA and CDR2 is SQIVND (reference sequence). There are 20 residues in the CDR3. V gave up 5 bases and J gave up 0 bases; unmatched junction bases: 15.

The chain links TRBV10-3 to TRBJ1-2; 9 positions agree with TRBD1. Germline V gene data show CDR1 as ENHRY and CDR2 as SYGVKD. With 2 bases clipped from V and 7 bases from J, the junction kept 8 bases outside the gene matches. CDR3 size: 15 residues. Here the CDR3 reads CAISENHRGPFGYTF. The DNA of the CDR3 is TGTGCCATCAGTGAGAACCACAGGGGGCCGTTTGGCTACACCTTC.

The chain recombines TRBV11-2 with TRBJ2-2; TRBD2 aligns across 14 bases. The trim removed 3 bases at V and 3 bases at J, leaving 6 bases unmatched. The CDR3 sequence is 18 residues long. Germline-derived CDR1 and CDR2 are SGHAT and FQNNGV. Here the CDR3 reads CASSLTSGRAPHTGELFF. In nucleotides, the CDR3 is TGTGCCAGCAGCTTGACTAGCGGGAGGGCCCCACACACCGGGGAGCTGTTTTTT.

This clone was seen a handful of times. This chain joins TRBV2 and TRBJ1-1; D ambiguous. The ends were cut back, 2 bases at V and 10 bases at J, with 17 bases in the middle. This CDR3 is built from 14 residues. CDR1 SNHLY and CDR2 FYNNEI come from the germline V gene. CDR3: CASSEREIPPGAFF. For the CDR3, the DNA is TGTGCCAGCAGTGAAAGGGAGATCCCCCCTGGAGCTTTCTTT.

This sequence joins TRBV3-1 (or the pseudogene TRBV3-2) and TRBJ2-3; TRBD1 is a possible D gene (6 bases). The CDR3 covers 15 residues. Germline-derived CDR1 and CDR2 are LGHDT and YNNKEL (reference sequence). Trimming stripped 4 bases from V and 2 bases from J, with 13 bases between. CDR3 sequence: CASSPSQGLTDTQYF. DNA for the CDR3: TGTGCCAGCAGCCCTTCCCAGGGGCTCACAGATACGCAGTATTTT.

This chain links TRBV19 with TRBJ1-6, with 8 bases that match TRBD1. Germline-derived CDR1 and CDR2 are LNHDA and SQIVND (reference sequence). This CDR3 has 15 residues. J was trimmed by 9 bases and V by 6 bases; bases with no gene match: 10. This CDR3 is CASRPSGGGGSPLHF. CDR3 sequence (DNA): TGTGCCAGTAGACCCTCAGGGGGCGGCGGTTCACCCCTCCACTTT.

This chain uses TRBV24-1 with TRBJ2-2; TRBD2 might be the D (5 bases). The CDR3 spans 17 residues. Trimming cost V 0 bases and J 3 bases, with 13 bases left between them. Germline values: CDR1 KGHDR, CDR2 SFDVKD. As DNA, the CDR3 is TGTGCCACCAGTGATTTGTCGGGGAGAGCGGACACCGGGGAGCTGTTTTTT. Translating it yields CATSDLSGRADTGELFF.

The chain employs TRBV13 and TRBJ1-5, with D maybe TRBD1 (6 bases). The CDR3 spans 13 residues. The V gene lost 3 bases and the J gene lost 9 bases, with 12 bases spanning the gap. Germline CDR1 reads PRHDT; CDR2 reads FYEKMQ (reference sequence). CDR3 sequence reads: CASSLRGQGPQHF. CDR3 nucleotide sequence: TGTGCCAGCAGCTTGCGGGGGCAGGGGCCCCAGCATTTT.

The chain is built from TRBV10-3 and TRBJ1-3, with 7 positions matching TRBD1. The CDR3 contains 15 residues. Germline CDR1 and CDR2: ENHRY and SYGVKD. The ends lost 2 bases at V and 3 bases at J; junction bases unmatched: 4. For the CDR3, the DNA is TGTGCCATCAGTGAGGGTTGGGACAGTGGAAACACCATATATTTT. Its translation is CAISEGWDSGNTIYF.

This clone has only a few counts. The CDR3, as DNA: TGTGCCAGCAGTTTACAGGGCAGCACCAAAATAACCTACGAGCAGTACTTC. Encoded protein: CASSLQGSTKITYEQYF. The V and J genes are TRBV28 and TRBJ2-7; tentatively, D is TRBD1 (5 bases). CDR1 is MDHEN and CDR2 is SYDVKM in the germline V gene. CDR3 length: 17 amino acids. V shed 2 bases and J shed 2 bases, with 19 bases lying between them.

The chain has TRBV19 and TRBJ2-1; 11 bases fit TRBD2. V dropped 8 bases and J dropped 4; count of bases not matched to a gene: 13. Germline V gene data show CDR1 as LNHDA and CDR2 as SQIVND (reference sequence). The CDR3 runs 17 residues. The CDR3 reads CASGSLHSGREYNEQFF. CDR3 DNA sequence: TGTGCCAGTGGGTCCCTTCATAGCGGGAGGGAATACAATGAGCAGTTCTTC.

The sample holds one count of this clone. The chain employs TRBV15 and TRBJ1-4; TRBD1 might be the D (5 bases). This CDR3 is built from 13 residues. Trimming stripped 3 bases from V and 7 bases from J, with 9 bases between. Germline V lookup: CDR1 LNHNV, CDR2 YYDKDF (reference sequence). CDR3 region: CATSRQTAEKLFF. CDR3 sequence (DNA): TGTGCCACCAGCAGGCAGACAGCTGAAAAACTGTTTTTT. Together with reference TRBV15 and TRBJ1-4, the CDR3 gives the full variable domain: DAMVIQNPRYQVTQFGKPVTLSCSQTLNHNVMYWYQQKSSQAPKLLFHYYDKDFNNEADTPDNFQSRRPNTSFCFLDIRSPGLGDTAMYLCATSRQTAEKLFFGSGTQLSVL.